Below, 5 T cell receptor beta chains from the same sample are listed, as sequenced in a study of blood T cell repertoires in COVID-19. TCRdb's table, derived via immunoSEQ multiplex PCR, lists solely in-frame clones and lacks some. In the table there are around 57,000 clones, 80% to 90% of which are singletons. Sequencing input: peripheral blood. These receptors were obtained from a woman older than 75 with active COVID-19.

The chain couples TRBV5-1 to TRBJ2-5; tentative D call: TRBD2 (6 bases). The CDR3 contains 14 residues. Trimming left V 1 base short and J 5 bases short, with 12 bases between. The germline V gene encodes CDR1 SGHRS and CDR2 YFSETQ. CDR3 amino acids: CASSLITGGETQYF. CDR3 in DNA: TGCGCCAGCAGCTTGATAACAGGAGGGGAGACCCAGTACTTC.

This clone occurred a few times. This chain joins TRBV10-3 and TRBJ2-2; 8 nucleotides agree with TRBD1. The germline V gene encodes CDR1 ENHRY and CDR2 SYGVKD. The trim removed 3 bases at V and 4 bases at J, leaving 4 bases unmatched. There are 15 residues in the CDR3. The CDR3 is CAISDQGARTGELFF. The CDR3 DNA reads TGTGCCATCAGTGACCAGGGGGCGCGCACCGGGGAGCTGTTTTTT.

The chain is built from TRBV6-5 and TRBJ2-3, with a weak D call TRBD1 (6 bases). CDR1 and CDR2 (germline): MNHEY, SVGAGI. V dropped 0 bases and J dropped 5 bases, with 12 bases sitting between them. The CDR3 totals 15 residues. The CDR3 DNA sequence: TGTGCCAGCAGTTACTCACTGGGGGCAGGAGATACGCAGTATTTT. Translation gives CASSYSLGAGDTQYF.

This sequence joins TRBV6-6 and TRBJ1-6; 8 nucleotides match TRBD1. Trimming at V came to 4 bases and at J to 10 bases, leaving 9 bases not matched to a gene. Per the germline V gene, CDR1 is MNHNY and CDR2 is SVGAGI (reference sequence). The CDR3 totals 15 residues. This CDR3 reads CASSLTDRGGSPLHF. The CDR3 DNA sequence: TGTGCCAGCAGTTTAACCGACAGGGGAGGCTCACCCCTCCACTTT.

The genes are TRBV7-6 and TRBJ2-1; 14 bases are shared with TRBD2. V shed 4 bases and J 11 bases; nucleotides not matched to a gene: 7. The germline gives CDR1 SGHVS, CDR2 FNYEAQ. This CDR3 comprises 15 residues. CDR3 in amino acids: CASSSPWTSGGQQFF. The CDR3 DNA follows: TGTGCCAGCAGCTCCCCTTGGACTAGCGGGGGGCAGCAGTTCTTC. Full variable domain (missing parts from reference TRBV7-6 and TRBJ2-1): GAGVSQSPRYKVTKRGQDVALRCDPISGHVSLYWYRQALGQGPEFLTYFNYEAQQDKSGLPNDRFSAERPEGSISTLTIQRTEQRDSAMYRCASSSPWTSGGQQFFGPGTRLTVL.